The 15 T cell receptor beta chains in this list originate from one sample, sequenced in a study of tumor-infiltrating lymphocytes in primary liver carcinoma. RNA and DNA were co-extracted from approximately 20-30 mg of unsorted bulk tissue. TCR beta cDNA was reverse-transcribed from 450 to 500 ng of total RNA. The reaction used a constant-region primer and ProtoScript II reverse transcriptase. ARM-PCR, slightly modified, supplied the TCR beta libraries through three nested multiplex PCR rounds. TRBV1-TRBV30 forward primers paired with a C-beta reverse primer were used in the first two PCR rounds, which ran approximately 10 cycles each. TCRdb ran MiXCR on the multiplex PCR reads and lists one entry per CDR3 protein. This sample has 48,000 or so distinct CDR3 sequences; 70% to 75% occur once, and the top ten carry roughly a quarter. The sample comprised liver tumor tissue from sampling region 3. Subset denoted: tumor region T3, left-lateral pole. Receptors originate from a man aged 40-55 years with primary liver carcinoma and hepatitis B virus infection.

A note on this clonotype: A read error may account for a junction end that differs from germline. The chain joins TRBV29-1 to TRBJ2-3; 9 nucleotides match TRBD2. CDR3 length equals 15 residues. Germline V lookup: CDR1 SQVTM, CDR2 ANQGSEA. CDR3 sequence (DNA): TGCAGTGTTGTGCCCGCGGGGGGGCACACAGAAACGCAGTATTTT. The encoded protein is CSVVPAGGHTETQYF.

Worth noting for this clonotype: A read error may account for a junction end that differs from germline. The V and J genes are TRBV30 and TRBJ2-7, with TRBD1 matching 8 bases. Per the germline V gene, CDR1 is GTSNPN and CDR2 is SVGIG (reference sequence). The CDR3 is made up of 14 amino acids. The CDR3 here is CVWSLDRVPYEQYF. CDR3 sequence (DNA): TGTGTCTGGAGTTTGGACAGGGTCCCCTACGAGCAGTACTTC.

Turning to this clonotype: A much larger clone is a single base away; this may be a read error. The chain combines TRBV2 with TRBJ2-1, with 10 bases lining up with TRBD1. This CDR3 has 15 residues. The germline V gene encodes CDR1 SNHLY and CDR2 FYNNEI. CDR3 nucleotides: TGTGTCAGCAGTGAAGACGGGACAGGGGACAATGAGCAGTTCTTC. Translating it yields CVSSEDGTGDNEQFF. Drawing the rest from reference TRBV2 and TRBJ2-1, the complete variable domain is EPEVTQTPSHQVTQMGQEVILRCVPISNHLYFYWYRQILGQKVEFLVSFYNNEISEKSEIFDDQFSVERPDGSNFTLKIRSTKLEDSAMYFCVSSEDGTGDNEQFFGPGTRLTVL.

To note about this clonotype: Likely a read error: the CDR3 ends without its conserved phenylalanine or tryptophan. The gene calls are TRBV28 and TRBJ2-7, with no clear D. The CDR3 loop spans 13 amino acids. From germline, CDR1 is MDHEN and CDR2 SYDVKM. V shed 7 bases and J shed 7 bases, with 17 bases lying between them. The CDR3 nucleotides are TGTGCCAGCATGCAGCGTGAGACCGGAGAGCAGTACCTC. This codes for CASMQRETGEQYL.

Concerning this clonotype itself: A much larger clone differs from this one at a single base, so this may be a read error. The chain recombines TRBV7-9 with TRBJ1-5; no clear D. CDR1 and CDR2 (germline): SEHNR, FQNEAQ (reference sequence). CDR3 size: 12 residues. CDR3 sequence reads: CTSSHSNQPQHF. CDR3 coding DNA: TGTACCAGCAGTCATAGCAATCAGCCCCAGCATTTT.

This clonotype was observed at least ten times. The chain is built from TRBV12-3 or TRBV12-4 and TRBJ1-5, with unresolved D. V was trimmed by 0 bases and J by 2 bases, leaving 5 bases between them. The CDR3 length is 14 residues. The CDR3 region is CASSLAQGNQPQHF. As DNA, the CDR3 is TGTGCCAGCAGTTTAGCGCAGGGCAATCAGCCCCAGCATTTT.

As to this clonotype: This CDR3 is missing its conserved last phenylalanine or tryptophan, likely due to a read error. The limits of the CDR3 on the DNA are not certain, so only TCRdb's listed CDR3 is given. The chain is built from TRBV11-2 and TRBJ2-1. From germline, CDR1 is SGHAT and CDR2 FQNNGV. A total of 13 residues make up the CDR3, ends included. The chain's CDR3 is CASSLNDAYEQCL.

In the case of this clonotype: One end of the junction varies from germline; a read error may be responsible. V gene TRBV11-1 combines with J gene TRBJ2-1; D unresolved. This CDR3 contains 15 residues. Germline loops: CDR1 SGHAT, CDR2 FQDESV (reference sequence). Here the CDR3 DNA reads TGTGCCTGCAGATCCCCGGCGATAGCTGTCAATGAGCAGTTCTTC. Amino acids: CACRSPAIAVNEQFF.

As concerns this clonotype: It is likely a read error, because the conserved phenylalanine at the end of the CDR3 is missing. This chain connects TRBV6-6 to TRBJ1-5; no clear D gene. This CDR3 comprises 16 residues. Looked up from germline, CDR1 is MNHNY and CDR2 is SVGAGI (reference sequence). The DNA for the CDR3 is TGTGTCAGCGGTTACCGAGTAGAGTATAGCAATCAGCCCCAGCATTCT. Residues: CVSGYRVEYSNQPQHS.

On this clonotype itself: The CDR3 does not close with the conserved phenylalanine or tryptophan, likely indicating a read error. The gene calls are TRBV12-3 or TRBV12-4 and TRBJ2-2; 8 positions agree with TRBD1. This CDR3 is 15 amino acids long. J gave up 6 bases and V 5 bases, and 8 bases lay outside the gene matches. The CDR3 nucleotides read TGTGCCAGCAGTATCCTAGACAGGGGCGCCGGGGAGCTGTTTTTA. Amino acid sequence: CASSILDRGAGELFL.

This clonotype came up once. The CDR3 loop reads CASRDAGGSYEQYF. The CDR3 DNA sequence: TGTGCCAGCAGGGACGCGGGGGGCTCATACGAGCAGTACTTC. The rearrangement links TRBV28 to TRBJ2-7; 8 bases match TRBD2. Germline trimming cut 6 bases from V and 4 bases from J; bases unmatched to any gene: 8. The germline gives CDR1 MDHEN, CDR2 SYDVKM. This CDR3 region has 14 residues.

The CDR3 DNA reads as TGTACTAGCAGCTTAAGCTCAGGAACCGGGGAGCTGTTTTTT. It is translated as CTSSLSSGTGELFF. This chain uses TRBV11-2 with TRBJ2-2, with a weak D call TRBD2 (6 bases). This CDR3 spans 14 amino acids. Germline V gives CDR1 SGHAT, CDR2 FQNNGV.

Concerning this clonotype itself: This CDR3 is missing its conserved last phenylalanine or tryptophan, likely due to a read error. The rearrangement joins TRBV12-3 or TRBV12-4 to TRBJ2-1; perhaps TRBD2 as D (6 bases). This CDR3 is built from 17 residues. CDR3 DNA sequence: TGTACCAGCAGCTCGGTAAATCGGGAGAGGCCCTACAATGAGCAGTTCTTA. Protein sequence: CTSSSVNRERPYNEQFL.

Of note for this clonotype: One junction end disagrees with the germline gene, perhaps due to a read error. The chain links TRBV6-1 to TRBJ2-3, with 8 nucleotides matching TRBD2. The CDR3 length is 12 residues. Germline CDR1 MNHNS, CDR2 SASEGT. DNA of the CDR3: TGTGTCAGCAGTGAAGCGGGAGATACGCAGTATTTC. It translates to CVSSEAGDTQYF.

As for this clonotype: At one of its ends the junction is not consistent with the germline gene, which may arise from a read error. The chain combines TRBV10-3 with TRBJ1-6, with 8 nucleotides matching TRBD1. Germline V lookup: CDR1 ENHRY, CDR2 SYGVKD. The CDR3 totals 14 residues. The CDR3 protein is CAISHDRGRSPFHF. CDR3 sequence (DNA): TGTGCCATCAGCCACGACAGGGGAAGGTCACCCTTCCACTTT.